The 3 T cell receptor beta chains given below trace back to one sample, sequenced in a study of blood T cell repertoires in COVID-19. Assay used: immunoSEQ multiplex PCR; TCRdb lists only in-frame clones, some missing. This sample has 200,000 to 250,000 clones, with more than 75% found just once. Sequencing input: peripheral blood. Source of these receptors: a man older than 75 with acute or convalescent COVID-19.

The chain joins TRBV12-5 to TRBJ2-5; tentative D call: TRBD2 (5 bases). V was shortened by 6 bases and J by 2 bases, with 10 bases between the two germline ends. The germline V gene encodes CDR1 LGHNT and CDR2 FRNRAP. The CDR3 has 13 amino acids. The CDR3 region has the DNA TGTGCTAGTGGAACCGGGATACAAGAGACCCAGTACTTC. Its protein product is CASGTGIQETQYF. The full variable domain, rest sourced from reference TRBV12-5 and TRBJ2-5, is DARVTQTPRHKVTEMGQEVTMRCQPILGHNTVFWYRQTMMQGLELLAYFRNRAPLDDSGMPKDRFSAEMPDATLATLKIQPSEPRDSAVYFCASGTGIQETQYFGPGTRLLVL.

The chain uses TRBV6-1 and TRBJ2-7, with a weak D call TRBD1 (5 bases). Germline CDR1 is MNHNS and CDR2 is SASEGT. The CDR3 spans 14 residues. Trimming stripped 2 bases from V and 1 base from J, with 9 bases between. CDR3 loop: CASSETGLSYEQYF. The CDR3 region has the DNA TGTGCCAGCAGTGAAACAGGATTATCCTACGAGCAGTACTTC.

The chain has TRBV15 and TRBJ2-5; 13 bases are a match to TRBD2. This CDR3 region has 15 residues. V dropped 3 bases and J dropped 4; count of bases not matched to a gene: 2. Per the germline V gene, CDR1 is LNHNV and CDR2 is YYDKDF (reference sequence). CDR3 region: CATSRGTSGVETQYF. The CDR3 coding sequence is TGTGCCACCAGCAGGGGGACTAGCGGGGTAGAGACCCAGTACTTC. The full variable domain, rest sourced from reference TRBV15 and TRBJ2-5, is DAMVIQNPRYQVTQFGKPVTLSCSQTLNHNVMYWYQQKSSQAPKLLFHYYDKDFNNEADTPDNFQSRRPNTSFCFLDIRSPGLGDTAMYLCATSRGTSGVETQYFGPGTRLLVL.